The 2 T cell receptor beta chains presented below share a single source sample, sequenced in a study of Ad26.COV2.S vaccination and SARS-CoV-2 variants. The treatment: roughly 20 received Ad26.COV2.S at low or high dose, single or two shots; about 5 received placebo; per-sample allocation not given. On day 63 after the first injection, vaccine and placebo recipients gave samples. Generated by immunoSEQ multiplex PCR, the TCRdb table keeps only in-frame clones and is missing some. Of 300,000 to 350,000 clones in the sample, roughly 88% are singletons; the top ten hold 5% to 6.5%. Sequences were derived from peripheral blood, sampled in a trial of Ad26.COV2.S vaccine versus placebo. The receptor set was obtained from a person between 18 and 65 years old who received the Ad26.COV2.S COVID-19 vaccine or a placebo.

This clone has just one count. V is TRBV18 and J is TRBJ2-5, with TRBD2 matching over 9 bases. Looked up from germline, CDR1 is KGHSH and CDR2 is LQKENI. With V trimmed by 4 bases and J by 5 bases, 8 bases remained unmatched. The CDR3 is 15 amino acids. This chain's CDR3 is CASSLWTSDRETQYF. DNA for the CDR3: TGTGCCAGCTCACTATGGACTAGCGACAGGGAGACCCAGTACTTC.

The chain uses TRBV6-1 and TRBJ2-1; D call uncertain. Germline loops: CDR1 MNHNS, CDR2 SASEGT. The V and J ends lost 3 bases and 9 bases respectively, with 15 bases between them. The CDR3 length is 14 residues. The CDR3 is CASSDTHNLFEQFF. The DNA of the CDR3 is TGTGCCAGCAGTGACACCCACAATCTTTTTGAGCAGTTCTTC.